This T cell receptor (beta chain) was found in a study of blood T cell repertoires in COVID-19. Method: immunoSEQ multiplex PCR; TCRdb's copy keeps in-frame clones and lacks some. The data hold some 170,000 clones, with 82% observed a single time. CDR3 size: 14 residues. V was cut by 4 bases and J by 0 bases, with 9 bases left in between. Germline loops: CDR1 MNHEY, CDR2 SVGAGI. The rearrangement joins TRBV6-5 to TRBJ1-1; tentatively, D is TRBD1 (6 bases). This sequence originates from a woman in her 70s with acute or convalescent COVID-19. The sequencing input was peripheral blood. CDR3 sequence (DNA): TGTGCCAGCAGTTTCAGGGGTTTGAACACTGAAGCTTTCTTT. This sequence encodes CASSFRGLNTEAFF.